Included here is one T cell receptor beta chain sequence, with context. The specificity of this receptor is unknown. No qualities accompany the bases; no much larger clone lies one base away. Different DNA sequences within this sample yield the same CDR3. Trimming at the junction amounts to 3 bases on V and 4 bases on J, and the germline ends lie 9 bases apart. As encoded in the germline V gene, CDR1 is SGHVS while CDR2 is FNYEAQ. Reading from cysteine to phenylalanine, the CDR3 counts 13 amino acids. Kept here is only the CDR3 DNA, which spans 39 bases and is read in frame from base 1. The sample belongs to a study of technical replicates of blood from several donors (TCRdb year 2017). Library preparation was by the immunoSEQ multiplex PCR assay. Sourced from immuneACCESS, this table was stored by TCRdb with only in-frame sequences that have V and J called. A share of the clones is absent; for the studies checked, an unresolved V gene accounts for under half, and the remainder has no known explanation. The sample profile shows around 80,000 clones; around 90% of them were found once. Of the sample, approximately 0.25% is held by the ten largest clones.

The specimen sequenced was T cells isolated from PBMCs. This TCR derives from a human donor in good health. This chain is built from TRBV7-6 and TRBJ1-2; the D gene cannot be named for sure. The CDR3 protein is CASSFPGGYGYTF. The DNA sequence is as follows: TGTGCCAGCAGCTTTCCGGGAGGCTATGGCTACACCTTC.